Listed here is a single T cell receptor (beta chain). Its antigen is not known. This specimen comes from a study of cytomegalovirus exposure and HLA in healthy donors. General study points: In vitro assays verified that a few CMV-associated chains recognized CMV antigens specifically. Accounts indicate the classifier identified cytomegalovirus status with strong specificity and sensitivity.

This CDR3 region has 15 residues. Germline V gene data show CDR1 as MGHRA and CDR2 as YSYEKL. Trimming stripped 3 bases from V and 2 bases from J, with 14 bases between. Libraries were prepared by immunoSEQ multiplex PCR; TCRdb keeps only in-frame clonotypes and omits some of them. Here the sample spans about 200,000 clones, around nine tenths being singletons. Separate from the approximately 670-subject first cohort was the roughly 130-subject validation cohort, to which the donors belonged. The receptor was isolated from a woman between 18 and 29 years old in good health and CMV-seropositive. The rearrangement joins TRBV4-1 to TRBJ2-7; a weak D match, TRBD1 (6 bases). Input material: PBMCs. Here the CDR3 DNA reads TGCGCCAGCAGCCACACCCCCCAGGGGACCTACGAGCAGTACTTC. This gives the protein CASSHTPQGTYEQYF.